The 3 T cell receptor beta chains reported below all come from one sample, sequenced in a study of T cell responses to AZD1222 COVID-19 vaccine. Profiling relied on immunoSEQ multiplex PCR, and the TCRdb table lists in-frame clones only, not all of them. Here the sample spans roughly 150,000 clones, about 90% being singletons. The source material was peripheral blood, sampled on day 0 of AZD1222 vaccination. The receptors stem from an adult in good health.

This rearrangement joins TRBV19 to TRBJ2-7; tentative D call: TRBD1 (5 bases). CDR1 and CDR2 from the germline V gene are LNHDA and SQIVND (reference sequence). With 1 base removed from V and 3 bases from J, the gap between germline ends came to 13 bases. The CDR3 is 15 residues long. The CDR3 sequence is CASSIGSAGNYEQYF. The CDR3 nucleotides read TGTGCCAGTAGTATAGGATCGGCAGGGAACTACGAGCAGTACTTC.

Only one count was recorded for this clone. The chain has TRBV25-1 and TRBJ2-2; 7 bases line up with TRBD2. The CDR3 spans 16 residues. V lost 1 base to trimming and J lost 1 base; unmatched junction nucleotides: 3. Germline V gives CDR1 MGHDK, CDR2 SYGVNS. CDR3: CASSEWSGKNTGELFF. The DNA of the CDR3 is TGTGCCAGCAGTGAATGGAGCGGGAAGAACACCGGGGAGCTGTTTTTT.

V is TRBV5-8 and J is TRBJ1-4; D might be TRBD1 (5 bases). Germline V gives CDR1 SGHTS, CDR2 YDEGEE. The CDR3 extends over 14 amino acids. The V end lost 4 bases, the J end lost 5 bases, and 12 bases lay between the germline ends. The CDR3 here is CASSRGAVNEKLFF. CDR3 bases: TGTGCCAGCAGCCGGGGCGCTGTGAATGAAAAACTGTTTTTT.